The 32 T cell receptor beta chains presented below share a single source sample, sequenced in a study of blood T cell repertoires in COVID-19. Assay used: immunoSEQ multiplex PCR; TCRdb lists only in-frame clones, some missing. The sample carries around 61,000 clones, roughly nine tenths recorded once. Sequenced input: peripheral blood. All receptors come from a woman aged 60-75 years with COVID-19, enrolled during active disease.

This sequence joins TRBV2 and TRBJ1-5; D call uncertain. This CDR3 has 17 residues. The germline V gene has CDR1 SNHLY and CDR2 FYNNEI. V was clipped by 6 bases and J by 2 bases, with 20 bases between them. CDR3 residues: CASRAGLLVIGNQPQHF. The DNA of the CDR3 is TGTGCCAGCAGGGCCGGACTGTTAGTGATCGGCAATCAGCCCCAGCATTTT.

The chain is built from TRBV27 and TRBJ1-6, with D unresolved. Trimming removed 2 bases from V and 9 bases from J, with 11 bases in between. CDR1 is MNHEY and CDR2 is SMNVEV in the germline V gene (reference sequence). This CDR3 region has 14 residues. CDR3 in DNA: TGTGCCAGCAGTTTAGAGAGCTTTGGTTCACCCCTCCACTTT. Its protein is CASSLESFGSPLHF.

This rearrangement joins TRBV4-1 to TRBJ2-5; the D gene is possibly TRBD1 (6 bases). With 1 base removed from V and 2 bases from J, the gap between germline ends came to 11 bases. The CDR3 has 15 residues. Germline V gene lookup returns CDR1 MGHRA and CDR2 YSYEKL. As DNA, the CDR3 is TGCGCCAGCAGCCAAGGGACAGTTCAGCAAGAGACCCAGTACTTC. This translates into CASSQGTVQQETQYF.

The chain combines TRBV5-1 with TRBJ2-2; 14 bases are shared with TRBD2. The CDR3 sequence is 18 residues long. Trimming removed 5 bases from V and 4 bases from J; junction bases left unmatched: 10. The V gene's germline CDR1 is SGHRS and CDR2 YFSETQ. This CDR3 is CASRERLAGGPGTGELFF. In DNA form, the CDR3 reads TGCGCCAGCAGGGAACGACTAGCGGGAGGGCCGGGCACCGGGGAGCTGTTTTTT.

The genes are TRBV4-1 and TRBJ2-3; D is possibly TRBD2 (5 bases). The CDR3 contains 16 residues. Trimming stripped 1 base from V and 4 bases from J, with 15 bases between. The germline CDR1 and CDR2 sequences are MGHRA and YSYEKL. This CDR3 is CASSQGRGYRADTQYF. Written as DNA, the CDR3 is TGCGCCAGCAGCCAAGGCCGAGGGTATAGGGCAGATACGCAGTATTTT.

The rearrangement links TRBV5-1 to TRBJ1-1; D is uncertain. The V and J ends lost 3 bases and 1 base respectively, with 7 bases between them. The CDR3 contains 13 residues. Germline CDR1 reads SGHRS; CDR2 reads YFSETQ. CDR3 sequence reads: CASSSQANTEAFF. CDR3 sequence (DNA): TGCGCCAGCAGCTCTCAGGCGAACACTGAAGCTTTCTTT.

This clone has a single count. The V and J genes are TRBV18 and TRBJ1-1, with D perhaps TRBD1 (5 bases). Trimming left V 1 base short and J 1 base short, with 16 bases between. Germline values: CDR1 KGHSH, CDR2 LQKENI. This CDR3 spans 17 amino acids. Here the CDR3 DNA reads TGTGCCAGCTCACCACGGTGGTCAGGGAACCCGAACACTGAAGCTTTCTTT. Protein product: CASSPRWSGNPNTEAFF.

This chain uses TRBV28 with TRBJ2-5; TRBD2 agrees at 9 bases. CDR3 size: 15 residues. Per germline, CDR1 MDHEN and CDR2 SYDVKM. J was trimmed by 4 bases and V by 2 bases; bases with no gene match: 5. For the CDR3, the DNA is TGTGCCAGCAGTTTACAAGGTAGCGGGAGAGAGACCCAGTACTTC. Translated: CASSLQGSGRETQYF.

This chain connects TRBV2 to TRBJ2-1, with 9 bases lining up with TRBD2. V dropped 6 bases and J dropped 3; count of bases not matched to a gene: 18. CDR3 length equals 19 residues. Germline values: CDR1 SNHLY, CDR2 FYNNEI. The CDR3 nucleotides are TGTGCCAGCAGGAAGACGGTAGCGGGAGCCCCCGAGGGCTACAATGAGCAGTTCTTC. As protein: CASRKTVAGAPEGYNEQFF.

The V gene is TRBV15, the J gene TRBJ1-3, with a weak D call TRBD1 (5 bases). Germline V CDR1 and CDR2: LNHNV, YYDKDF (reference sequence). V was pared by 1 base and J by 0 bases, with 13 bases between. The CDR3 has 17 amino acids. The CDR3 DNA is TGTGCCACCAGCAGAGTGTTCCTCAGGGACTCTGGAAACACCATATATTTT. Amino acids: CATSRVFLRDSGNTIYF.

V is TRBV19 and J is TRBJ2-7; D unclear. There are 14 residues in the CDR3. Germline V lookup: CDR1 LNHDA, CDR2 SQIVND (reference sequence). Trimming cost V 4 bases and J 3 bases, with 13 bases left between them. DNA for the CDR3: TGTGCCAGTAGTAACCCCGACCGGAGCTACGAGCAGTACTTC. This codes for CASSNPDRSYEQYF.

The chain employs TRBV7-9 and TRBJ1-1; D call uncertain. Trimming left V 2 bases short and J 1 base short, with 5 bases between. CDR1 SEHNR and CDR2 FQNEAQ come from the germline V gene (reference sequence). This CDR3 region has 13 residues. The CDR3 region has the DNA TGTGCCAGCAGCTTATTACAGAACACTGAAGCTTTCTTT. Protein: CASSLLQNTEAFF.

This sequence joins TRBV29-1 and TRBJ1-1; perhaps TRBD1 as D (6 bases). The V end lost 6 bases, the J end lost 4 bases, and 18 bases lay between the germline ends. Germline assignment: CDR1 SQVTM and CDR2 ANQGSEA. This CDR3 comprises 14 residues. The CDR3 spells CSVETGPRGTEAFF. The CDR3 region has the DNA TGCAGCGTAGAGACAGGCCCCAGGGGCACTGAAGCTTTCTTT.

This clone was recorded once. V usage is TRBV2 and J usage is TRBJ2-2, with 11 bases lining up with TRBD1. CDR1 and CDR2 from the germline V gene are SNHLY and FYNNEI. Trimming took 6 bases from V and 2 from J; bases not matched to a gene: 5. This CDR3 region has 16 residues. For the CDR3, the DNA is TGTGCCAGCAGGAGGGACAGGGGGTTAAACACCGGGGAGCTGTTTTTT. Protein: CASRRDRGLNTGELFF.

The V gene is TRBV27, the J gene TRBJ2-1; 15 bases align to TRBD2. Germline V lookup: CDR1 MNHEY, CDR2 SMNVEV (reference sequence). The CDR3 is 20 amino acids. Losses at the gene ends were 3 bases for V and 1 base for J; bases not matched to a gene: 10. As DNA, the CDR3 is TGTGCCAGCAGTTTCCTTAGTGGACTAGCGGGAGGGGTATCCTACAATGAGCAGTTCTTC. Amino acids: CASSFLSGLAGGVSYNEQFF.

The J gene is TRBJ1-5, the V gene TRBV19, with no clear D. The CDR3 has 14 residues. Germline V gene data show CDR1 as LNHDA and CDR2 as SQIVND (reference sequence). V lost 4 bases and J lost 5, with 12 bases in between. The CDR3 here is CASSTLPYHQPQHF. Written as DNA, the CDR3 is TGTGCCAGTAGTACACTCCCCTATCATCAGCCCCAGCATTTT.

A single count supports this clone. The genes are TRBV4-3 and TRBJ1-2; D uncertain. The CDR3 is made up of 15 amino acids. V was cut by 0 bases and J by 2 bases, with 10 bases left in between. Germline lookup yields CDR1 LGHNA and CDR2 YSLEER. The CDR3 here is CASSQDRGGNYGYTF. CDR3 DNA sequence: TGCGCCAGCAGCCAAGATCGTGGAGGAAACTATGGCTACACCTTC.

CDR3 DNA sequence: TGTGCCAGCAGTTTTATAGGGGTGGAGACCCAGTACTTC. It yields the protein CASSFIGVETQYF. The V and J genes are TRBV7-2 and TRBJ2-5; D might be TRBD1 (5 bases). The CDR3 is 13 residues long. Germline V CDR1 and CDR2: SGHTA, FQGNSA. The V gene lost 6 bases and the J gene lost 5 bases, with 13 bases spanning the gap.

DNA of the CDR3: TGTGCCAGCAGCCAAGATGGACAGGCAGGAGCTTTCTTT. Translation gives CASSQDGQAGAFF. The chain recombines TRBV4-2 with TRBJ1-1, with 7 bases matching TRBD1. Trimming cost V 0 bases and J 10 bases; bases outside gene matches: 5. The length of the CDR3 is 13 residues. Germline V gene data show CDR1 as LGHNA and CDR2 as YNFKEQ.

Details on this clone: Its ends do not fully match the called genes, so a read error is possible. The rearrangement joins TRBV27 to TRBJ1-4, with D possibly being TRBD1 (5 bases). Germline assignment: CDR1 MNHEY and CDR2 SMNVEV (reference sequence). CDR3 length: 14 residues. The CDR3 nucleotides read TGTGCCAGCAGTTTCTCCGGGACTATTGAAAAACTGTTTTTT. Translated, it gives CASSFSGTIEKLFF.

The count of this clone is one. The chain carries TRBV10-3 and TRBJ2-3; D not certain. This CDR3 contains 16 residues. V gave up 5 bases and J gave up 0 bases, with 15 bases separating them. Germline CDR1 reads ENHRY; CDR2 reads SYGVKD. The CDR3 is CAISPSTTASTDTQYF. The CDR3 nucleotides read TGTGCCATCAGTCCTTCTACCACAGCTAGCACAGATACGCAGTATTTT.

This chain's CDR3 is CASSSQVSYEQYF. CDR3 bases: TGTGCCAGCAGTTCACAGGTTTCCTACGAGCAGTACTTC. The chain employs TRBV27 and TRBJ2-7; possibly TRBD1 for D (5 bases). Germline values: CDR1 MNHEY, CDR2 SMNVEV (reference sequence). This CDR3 has 13 amino acids. Trimming removed 4 bases at V and 1 base at J, with 8 bases between.

V is TRBV11-2 and J is TRBJ2-2; 9 bases agree with TRBD1. J lost 6 bases, V lost 3 bases, and 5 bases had no gene match. Germline values: CDR1 SGHAT, CDR2 FQNNGV. This CDR3 comprises 15 residues. The CDR3 DNA reads as TGTGCCAGCAGCTTCCAGGGACAGGGTCCCGGGGAGCTGTTTTTT. Protein: CASSFQGQGPGELFF.

V is TRBV28 and J is TRBJ1-6, with 9 nucleotides matching TRBD1. CDR3 length: 15 amino acids. Germline V gene lookup returns CDR1 MDHEN and CDR2 SYDVKM. V lost 5 bases to trimming and J lost 8 bases; unmatched junction nucleotides: 7. CDR3 DNA sequence: TGTGCCAGCAGTCAACAGGGGGCGCTTGATTCACCCCTCCACTTT. This codes for CASSQQGALDSPLHF.

The chain carries TRBV5-4 and TRBJ2-7, with 11 bases aligning to TRBD2. The CDR3 runs 15 residues. Per germline, CDR1 SGHNT and CDR2 YYREEE (reference sequence). J was trimmed by 2 bases and V by 3 bases; bases with no gene match: 4. CDR3 amino acids: CASSSLAGGPYEQYF. In DNA, the CDR3 is TGTGCCAGCAGCTCCTTAGCGGGAGGGCCCTACGAGCAGTACTTC.

This clone showed up just once. The chain has TRBV28 and TRBJ2-7; the match to TRBD1 covers 10 bases. V lost 5 bases and J lost 6; bases outside the gene matches: 10. CDR1 and CDR2 (germline): MDHEN, SYDVKM. CDR3 length: 15 amino acids. Here the CDR3 DNA reads TGTGCCAGCAGTAGGGACCGGGACAGGGGTATCGAGCAGTACTTC. It yields the protein CASSRDRDRGIEQYF.

The chain couples TRBV12-3 or TRBV12-4 to TRBJ2-7; D remains ambiguous. The CDR3 sequence is 12 residues long. V lost 5 bases and J 6 bases, leaving 11 bases between the germline ends. The CDR3 nucleotides read TGTGCCAGCAGTCTTCAGTCTCGCGAGCAGTACTTC. Translated: CASSLQSREQYF.

The chain combines TRBV29-1 with TRBJ2-5; 8 bases line up with TRBD1. The junction had 13 bases not matched to a gene; V was cut back by 5 bases and J by 5 bases. Per the germline V gene, CDR1 is SQVTM and CDR2 is ANQGSEA. The CDR3 loop spans 15 amino acids. CDR3 residues: CSVKGQQGAAETQYF. The CDR3 bases are TGCAGCGTTAAGGGTCAGCAGGGGGCTGCGGAGACCCAGTACTTC.

This clone was detected only a few times. The J gene is TRBJ2-3, the V gene TRBV11-2, with 14 bases lining up with TRBD2. The germline V gene encodes CDR1 SGHAT and CDR2 FQNNGV. This CDR3 is built from 16 residues. Losses at the gene ends were 1 base for V and 7 bases for J; bases not matched to a gene: 4. The DNA of the CDR3 is TGTGCCAGCAGCTTAGTGACTAGCGGGGGGGGGCATACGCAGTATTTT. This codes for CASSLVTSGGGHTQYF.

This clone was found once. The chain couples TRBV18 to TRBJ2-5, with a weak D call TRBD2 (5 bases). CDR3 length: 14 amino acids. Trimming shortened V by 6 bases and J by 8 bases, and 19 bases separated the two germline ends. Germline V gene sequence: CDR1 KGHSH, CDR2 LQKENI. CDR3 nucleotides: TGTGCCAGCTCCCGGTTAGAGGGCGAGGGAACCCAGTACTTC. Protein sequence: CASSRLEGEGTQYF.

V is TRBV7-8 and J is TRBJ1-4; TRBD1 aligns across 7 bases. The ends lost 6 bases at V and 8 bases at J; junction bases unmatched: 6. This CDR3 spans 13 amino acids. CDR1 is SGHVS, CDR2 FQNEAQ, per germline. The CDR3 coding sequence is TGTGCCAGCAGTCGACAGGGTGGAGAAAAACTGTTTTTT. The encoded protein is CASSRQGGEKLFF.

This clone showed up just a few times. At the DNA level, this CDR3 is encoded by other sequences in the same sample as well. The V gene is TRBV24-1, the J gene TRBJ2-7; 9 positions match TRBD2. This CDR3 spans 15 amino acids. Trimming at V came to 4 bases and at J to 2 bases, leaving 5 bases not matched to a gene. CDR1 KGHDR and CDR2 SFDVKD come from the germline V gene. In DNA, the CDR3 is TGTGCCACCAGTGACCCCGGGACTAGCCCCTACGAGCAGTACTTC. This translates into CATSDPGTSPYEQYF.